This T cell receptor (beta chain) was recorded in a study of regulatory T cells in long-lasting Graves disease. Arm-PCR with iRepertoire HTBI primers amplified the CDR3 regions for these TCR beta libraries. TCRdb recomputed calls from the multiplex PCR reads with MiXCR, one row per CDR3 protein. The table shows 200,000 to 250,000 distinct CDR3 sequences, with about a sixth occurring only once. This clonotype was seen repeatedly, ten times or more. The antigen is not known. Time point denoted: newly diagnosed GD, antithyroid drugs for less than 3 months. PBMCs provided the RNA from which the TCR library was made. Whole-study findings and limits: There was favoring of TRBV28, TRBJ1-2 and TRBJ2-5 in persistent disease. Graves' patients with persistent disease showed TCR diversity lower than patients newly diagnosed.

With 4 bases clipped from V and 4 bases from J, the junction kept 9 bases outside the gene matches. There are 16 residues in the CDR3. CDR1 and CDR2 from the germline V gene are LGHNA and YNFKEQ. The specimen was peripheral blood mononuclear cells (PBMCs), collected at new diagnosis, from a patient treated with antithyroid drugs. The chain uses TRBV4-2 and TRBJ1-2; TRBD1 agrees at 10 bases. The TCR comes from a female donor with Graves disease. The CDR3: CASSPEGTGAPYGYTF. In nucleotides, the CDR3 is TGTGCCAGCAGCCCTGAGGGGACAGGGGCTCCCTATGGCTACACCTTC.